This TCR beta chain stems from a study of blood T cell repertoires in COVID-19. Study in general: Spain, Italy and the United States supplied samples that represented acute and convalescent COVID-19. In each case, the material was cDNA or gDNA derived from T cells, B-cell-depleted T cells, or PBMCs.

This clone was recorded once. Seattle patients were enrolled while actively infected and followed longitudinally. In the authors' methods: Amplification of reference gene primers was used by the study to estimate nucleated cell counts. Assay used: immunoSEQ multiplex PCR; TCRdb lists only in-frame clones, some missing. V and J calls and clone size are copied from that table; D and trimming were computed from the DNA. This table has about 130,000 clones, roughly 77% appearing once. Sample: peripheral blood. The source of this sequence is a woman in her 70s with COVID-19, enrolled during active disease.

CDR3 amino acids: CASSPELYEQYF. Here the CDR3 DNA reads TGTGCCAGCAGTCCGGAGCTCTACGAGCAGTACTTC. The chain combines TRBV28 with TRBJ2-7; unclear D gene. Per the germline V gene, CDR1 is MDHEN and CDR2 is SYDVKM. Trimming took 5 bases from V and 3 from J, leaving 8 bases between them. The CDR3 covers 12 residues.